This T cell receptor beta chain was documented in a study of cytomegalovirus exposure and HLA in healthy donors (dated by TCRdb to the late 2010s). Background on the whole study: According to an earlier analysis of around 600 of the donors, about 179 million T cells yielded roughly 100 million unique TCR beta sequences and around 300 Gb of sequence data. An early release covering over 500 HLA-typed donors comprised approximately 300 gigabases of sequencing data and around 80 million unique TCR sequences. The genetic ancestry cluster associated with self-reported Caucasian donors included over 80% of the roughly 400 genotyped donors. The study aimed to test whether cataloging public T cell receptors could reveal signatures of past pathogen exposure. The T cell repertoires of 700 or so subjects were profiled by immunosequencing and related to cytomegalovirus serostatus. A separate validation cohort of roughly 120 different subjects was used in addition to the approximately 640-subject first cohort. To predict cytomegalovirus infection status, the study brought together high-throughput TCR immunosequencing, statistical association of individual TCRs with disease status, and machine learning. A later analysis re-examined previously published TCR beta repertoires from 610 or so donors and added high-resolution HLA genotyping to investigate patterns of TCR occurrence. The later analysis used no new phenotypic data to find candidate immune exposures, relying instead on TCR beta sequences and their occurrence across donors. An earlier analysis of fewer than 700 of the donors applied high-throughput TCR beta sequencing to assess whether each TCR beta V gene segment acted as functional or pseudogenic. Donor age, sex, ethnicity and CMV serostatus were compiled together with the repertoire data. Genome-wide SNP genotypes for about 60% of the roughly 670 donors were used in a later genetic analysis, which treated that subset as a discovery cohort. Every discovery cohort repertoire had been produced on one sequencing platform. HLA typing covered class I and class II loci at four-digit resolution. The number of donors typed differed by locus, with roughly 629-640 for A, B, C, DRB1 and DQB1, roughly 520 for DQA1, over 600 for DPA1, and some 470 for DPB1. Because of strong linkage in the cohort, roughly five DR-DQ haplotypes were treated as single units for association and clustering. On average, around 230,000 unique TCR beta nucleotide sequences were sequenced per donor among fewer than 500 genotyped donors of the cohort, with about 17% of those sequences being non-productive. General findings and caveats noted by the study authors: The study gave a list of some 150 TCR beta chains associated with cytomegalovirus. According to a later analysis, most CMV-associated TCR beta chains appeared to be HLA-restricted, and the HLA associations seemed to be driven largely by CMV exposure. Compared with the roughly 710-donor mean, donors in an Asian-associated ancestry cluster had fewer N-insertions in productive TCRs, according to a later genetic analysis. Only TCR beta chains were sequenced in this cohort, and the absence of alpha or paired-chain data limited detectable features. Across donors, most TCR sequences were observed very rarely, whereas some public TCRs were present in many individuals. Some IMGT-functional V segments, including TRBV6-2 and TRBV6-3, could not be told apart with the 87-base-pair reads, so those segments were excluded. When HLA alleles, especially DR and DQ, strongly co-occurred, TCR associations were difficult to assign to individual alleles. In a later analysis, 15,000 to 20,000 TCR beta sequences were associated with specific HLA alleles at a false discovery rate of 0.05. In a later analysis, HLA-associated TCR beta chains showed more clonal expansion and lower generation probabilities than non-associated chains that were equally common. A cluster of highly shared sequence variants was judged likely to represent a technical artifact of the sequencing pipeline. Correlated functional status among segregating V segments might be attributable to linkage disequilibrium, but an unknown experimental factor could not be ruled out. V-gene and J-gene trimming of TCR beta chains was associated with a missense DCLRE1C variant in a later genetic analysis, and the association was replicated in an independent cohort. The earlier analysis of approximately 540 of the donors excluded roughly 17 rarely observed V segments, including chromosome 9 orphons, because counts were too low. Because HLA typing was unavailable for some donors at each locus, only the typed subset was used in association tests. In a later analysis, TCR association rates were found to vary across HLA loci, with the most associated TCRs seen for DRB1 alleles and the fewest for HLA-C alleles. Three of the identified cytomegalovirus-associated TCR beta chains were confirmed in vitro to be specific for cytomegalovirus antigens. A later analysis reported that several top co-occurrence clusters appeared linked to parvovirus B19, influenza, CMV and Epstein-Barr virus. A further reported finding was that TCR beta sequences accurately predicted the HLA-A and HLA-B alleles for most subjects in the first cohort. The only immune exposure information available for the cohort was CMV serostatus. The presence/absence analyses assumed that sequencing depth was roughly uniform across donors, and that assumption may not be true. In an earlier analysis of 587 of the donors, most TCR beta V segments appeared in productive rearrangements about 87% or about 30% of the time, broadly matching IMGT annotations. Cytomegalovirus status was reported to be diagnosed by the classifier with high specificity and sensitivity in both the original and validation cohorts. The authors suggested that the approach could potentially be generalized to other disease states and immunological phenotypes.

The cohort consisted of 600 to 700 healthy bone marrow donors. At the time of sampling, all cohort members were nominally healthy, though unrecorded immune exposures were likely present. The donor was CMV seronegative and belonged to the group of around 350 seronegative cohort members. A peripheral blood sample was collected from each donor, and TCR beta sequencing was performed on peripheral blood mononuclear cells. The Qiagen DNeasy Blood Extraction Kit was used to extract genomic DNA from the blood cell samples. CDR1 and CDR2, per the germline V gene (reference sequence), are MNHNY and SVGAGI. The CDR3 runs 13 amino acids, cysteine and phenylalanine included. Left in the record is the CDR3 DNA by itself, 39 bases read in frame from the first base. V was cut back by 4 bases and J by 8 bases, leaving a gap of 14 bases between them. Details on this clone: Its recognized antigen is unknown. Per-base qualities were not stored, and no clone one base away is much larger.

Libraries were built with the immunoSEQ multiplex PCR assay. A mixture of 60 forward primers for TCR Vbeta segments and 13 reverse primers for TCR Jbeta segments was used in the multiplex PCR. Amplification of the CDR3 region of rearranged TCR beta genes was performed with a multiplex PCR assay on genomic DNA. The Illumina HiSeq System was used to sequence the amplified TCR beta libraries as 87-base-pair reads. Per the source publication's procedure: A later analysis tallied around 82 million unique TCR beta chains across the 660 or so repertoires, and around 9.9 million of those chains were shared by two or more donors. Raw reads were error-corrected and collapsed into unique sequences by a nearest-neighbor algorithm in which closely related sequences were merged to remove PCR and sequencing errors. V, D and J gene segments were assigned by aligning CDR3 sequences to IMGT reference sequences. For a sequence to be retained, at least a six-nucleotide match to both a V gene segment and a J gene segment was required. Rearrangements were called productive when the CDR3 lacked stop codons and stayed in frame with V and J; all others were non-productive. CDR3 was defined according to IMGT convention as the region running from the second conserved V-encoded cysteine to the conserved J-encoded phenylalanine. The earlier analysis of 550 to 650 of the donors excluded any sequence lacking an unambiguous match to a single V gene segment. In an earlier analysis of some 590 of the donors, a V segment was called functional when productive rearrangements were above 56.7%, and segregating when the standard deviation between donors exceeded 5%. To diagnose cytomegalovirus status from the catalog of TCR beta chain sequences, a statistical classification framework was built. In a later analysis, TCR nucleotide sequences were compared against IMGT/GENE-DB human TR gene sequences so that V and J genes could be assigned. The TCRdist pipeline was used in a later analysis to assign CDR3 sequences and most-parsimonious VDJ recombination scenarios. In a later analysis, each TCR beta chain was defined by its CDR3 amino acid sequence together with its V-gene family, and reads without a unique V-gene family were excluded. In a later analysis, 450 to 600 highly shared, low-generation-probability nucleotide sequences were removed to address suspected cross-contamination and a sequencing artifact. For each public chain, a later analysis derived a clonal expansion index from normalized ranks of inferred template counts within each repertoire. A later analysis computed generation probabilities with a VDJ recombination model fitted to out-of-frame rearrangements, and checked the results against IGoR. Hypergeometric tests were used in a later analysis to score TCR-TCR, TCR-HLA and TCR-CMV co-occurrence, with a repertoire-size bias correction applied to the TCR pairs. In a later analysis, false discovery rates were estimated by permuting HLA or CMV assignments 20 times. In a later analysis, co-occurring TCRs were grouped using DBSCAN, and TCRdist sequence similarity was added for clustering within HLA-allele-positive subsets. Repertoires with fewer than 30,000 or more than 120,000 public chains were left out of co-occurrence clustering, as were several repertoires with anomalous nucleotide sharing. Here the immuneACCESS table is served through TCRdb, limited to in-frame sequences with V and J called. Missing clones are a known gap in these copies; in checked studies unresolved V genes cover under half, and the rest lacks a known reason. V, J and clone size were drawn from that table, and D and trimming were deduced from the DNA. The table for this sample lists about 150,000 clones; approximately 85% of them were counted only once. Of the sample, around 0.51% is held by the ten largest clones.

The chain links TRBV6-6 with TRBJ1-2; TRBD1 is perhaps the D gene, given 5 matching bases. Material: PBMCs. The receptor was isolated from a woman in her forties in good health and CMV-seronegative. The CDR3 amino acid sequence is: CASSSQGGWGYTF. DNA sequence: TGTGCCAGCAGTTCCCAGGGTGGCTGGGGCTACACCTTC.